The clone carrying this T cell receptor beta chain came up a few times. The germline CDR1 and CDR2 sequences are SGHNT and YYREEE (reference sequence). Between the trimmed V and J ends, which lost 5 bases and 4 bases, there was a span of 8 bases. The CDR3 contains 12 residues. These data originate in a study of early T cells in non-severe SARS-CoV-2 infection. Study as a whole: Sequencing input comprised bulk RNA from unsorted whole blood; chain pairing was not available.

As part of library construction, unique molecular identifiers were attached to individual cDNA molecules. TCRdb analysed the 5' RACE reads with MiXCR anew, one entry per CDR3 protein. The table has 80,000 to 95,000 distinct CDR3 sequences, around an eighth seen once. Sequencing was performed on whole blood. The rearrangement links TRBV5-4 to TRBJ2-3; D remains unclear. The TCR sequence derives from an adult who was a healthcare worker with PCR-confirmed SARS-CoV-2 infection or an uninfected control (not recorded which). The CDR3 here is CASSRPADTQYF. CDR3 coding DNA: TGTGCCAGCAGTCGTCCGGCAGATACGCAGTATTTT. Drawing the rest from reference TRBV5-4 and TRBJ2-3, the complete variable domain is ETGVTQSPTHLIKTRGQQVTLRCSSQSGHNTVSWYQQALGQGPQFIFQYYREEENGRGNFPPRFSGLQFPNYSSELNVNALELDDSALYLCASSRPADTQYFGPGTRLTVL.